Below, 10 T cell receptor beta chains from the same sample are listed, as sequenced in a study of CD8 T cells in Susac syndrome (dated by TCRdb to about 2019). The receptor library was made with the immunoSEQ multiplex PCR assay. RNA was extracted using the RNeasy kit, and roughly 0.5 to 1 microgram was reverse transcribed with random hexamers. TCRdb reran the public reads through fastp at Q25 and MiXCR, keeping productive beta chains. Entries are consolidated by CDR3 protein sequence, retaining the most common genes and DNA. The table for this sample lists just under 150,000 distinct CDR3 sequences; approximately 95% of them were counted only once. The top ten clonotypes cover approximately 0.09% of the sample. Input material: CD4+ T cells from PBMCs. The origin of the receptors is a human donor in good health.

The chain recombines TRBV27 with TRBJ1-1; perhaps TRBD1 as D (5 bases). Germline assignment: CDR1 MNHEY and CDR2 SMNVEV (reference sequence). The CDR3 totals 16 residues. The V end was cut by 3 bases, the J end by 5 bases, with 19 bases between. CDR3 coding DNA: TGTGCCAGCAGTTTTGCCCCGCGACTAAGGGGAACTGAAGCTTTCTTT. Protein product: CASSFAPRLRGTEAFF.

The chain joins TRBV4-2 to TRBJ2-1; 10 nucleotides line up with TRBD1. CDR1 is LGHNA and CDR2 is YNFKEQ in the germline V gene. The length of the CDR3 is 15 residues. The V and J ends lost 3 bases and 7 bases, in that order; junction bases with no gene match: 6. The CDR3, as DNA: TGTGCCAGCAGCCACACCGGGACAGGGGAGAATGAGCAGTTCTTC. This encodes CASSHTGTGENEQFF.

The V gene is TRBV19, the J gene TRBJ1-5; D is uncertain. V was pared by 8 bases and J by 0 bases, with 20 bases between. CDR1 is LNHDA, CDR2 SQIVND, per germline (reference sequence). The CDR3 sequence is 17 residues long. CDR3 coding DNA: TGTGCCAGTCTTGACCCCGGTATCCCTTATAGCAATCAGCCCCAGCATTTT. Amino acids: CASLDPGIPYSNQPQHF.

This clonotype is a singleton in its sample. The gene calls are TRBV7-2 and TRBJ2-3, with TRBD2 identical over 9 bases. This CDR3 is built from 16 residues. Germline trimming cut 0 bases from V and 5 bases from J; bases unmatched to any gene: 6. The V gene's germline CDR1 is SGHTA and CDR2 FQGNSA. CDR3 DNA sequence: TGTGCCAGCAGCTTAGCGGGCGGGAGGGCCAAAGATACGCAGTATTTT. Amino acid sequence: CASSLAGGRAKDTQYF.

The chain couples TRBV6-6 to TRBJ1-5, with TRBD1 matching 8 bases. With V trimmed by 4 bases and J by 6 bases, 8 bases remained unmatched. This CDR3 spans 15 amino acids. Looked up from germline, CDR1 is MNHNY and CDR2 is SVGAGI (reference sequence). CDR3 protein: CASSWSDRARQPQHF. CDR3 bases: TGTGCCAGCAGTTGGTCGGACAGGGCACGTCAGCCCCAGCATTTT.

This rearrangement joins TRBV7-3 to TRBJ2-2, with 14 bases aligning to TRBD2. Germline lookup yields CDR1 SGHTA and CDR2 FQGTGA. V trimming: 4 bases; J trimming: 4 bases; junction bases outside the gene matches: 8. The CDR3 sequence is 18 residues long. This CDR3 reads CASSWGGLAGVATGELFF. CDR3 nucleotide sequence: TGTGCCAGCAGCTGGGGGGGACTAGCGGGAGTGGCCACCGGGGAGCTGTTTTTT.

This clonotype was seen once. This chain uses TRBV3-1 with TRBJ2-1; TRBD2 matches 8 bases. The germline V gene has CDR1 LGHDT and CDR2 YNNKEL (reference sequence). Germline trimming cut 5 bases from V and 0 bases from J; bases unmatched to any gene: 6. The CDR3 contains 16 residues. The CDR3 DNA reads TGTGCCAGCAGCTGGACTAGCTGGGGCTCCTACAATGAGCAGTTCTTC. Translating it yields CASSWTSWGSYNEQFF.

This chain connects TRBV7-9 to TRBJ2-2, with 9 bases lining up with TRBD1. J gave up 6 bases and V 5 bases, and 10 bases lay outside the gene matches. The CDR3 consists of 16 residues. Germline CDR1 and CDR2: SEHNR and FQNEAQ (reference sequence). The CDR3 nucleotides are TGTGCCAGCAGCAGCATGACAGGGGGGTTATCCGGGGAGCTGTTTTTT. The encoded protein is CASSSMTGGLSGELFF.

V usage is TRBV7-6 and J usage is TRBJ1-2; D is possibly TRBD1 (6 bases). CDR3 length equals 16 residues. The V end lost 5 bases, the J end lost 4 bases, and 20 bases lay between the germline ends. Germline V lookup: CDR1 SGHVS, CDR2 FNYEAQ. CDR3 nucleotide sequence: TGTGCCAGCAGCCCCCGTGAGGGGGTGCTGGGCTATGGCTACACCTTC. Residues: CASSPREGVLGYGYTF.

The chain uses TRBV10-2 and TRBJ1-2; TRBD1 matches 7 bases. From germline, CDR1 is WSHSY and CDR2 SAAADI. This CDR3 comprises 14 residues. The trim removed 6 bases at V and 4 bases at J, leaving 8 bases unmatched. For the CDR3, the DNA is TGCGCCAGCAGAGAAGGAGGGGGCGGCTATGGCTACACCTTC. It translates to CASREGGGGYGYTF.